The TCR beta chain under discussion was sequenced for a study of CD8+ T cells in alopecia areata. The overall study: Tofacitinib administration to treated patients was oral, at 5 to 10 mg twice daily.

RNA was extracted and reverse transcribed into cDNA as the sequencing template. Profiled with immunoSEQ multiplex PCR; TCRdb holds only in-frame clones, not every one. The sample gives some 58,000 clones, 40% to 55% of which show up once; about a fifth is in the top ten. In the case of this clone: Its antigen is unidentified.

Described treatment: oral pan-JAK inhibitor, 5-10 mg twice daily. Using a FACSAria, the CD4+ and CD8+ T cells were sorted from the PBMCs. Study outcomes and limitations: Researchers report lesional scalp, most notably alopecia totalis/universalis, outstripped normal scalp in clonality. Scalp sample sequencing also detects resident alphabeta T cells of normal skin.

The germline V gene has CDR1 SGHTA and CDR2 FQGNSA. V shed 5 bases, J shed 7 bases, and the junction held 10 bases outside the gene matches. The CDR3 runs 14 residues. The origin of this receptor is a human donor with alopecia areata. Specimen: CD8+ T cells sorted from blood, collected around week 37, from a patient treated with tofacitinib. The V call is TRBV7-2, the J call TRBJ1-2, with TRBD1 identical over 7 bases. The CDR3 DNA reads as TGTGCCAGCAGCACCGGGACAGCCTATGGTGGCTACACCTTC. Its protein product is CASSTGTAYGGYTF.